One sample yielded the 16 T cell receptor beta chains listed below, sequenced in a study of shared clonotypes between healthy human individuals. Profiled with immunoSEQ multiplex PCR; TCRdb holds only in-frame clones, not every one. This table holds millions of clones, 95% found once. Sequences were obtained from naive CD4+ T cells sorted from blood. Subset specified: CD45RA+ positively selected. The receptors derive from a man aged 18 to 30 in good health.

V gene TRBV7-9 combines with J gene TRBJ1-2; 10 bases match TRBD1. CDR1 and CDR2 from the germline V gene are SEHNR and FQNEAQ (reference sequence). Trimming at V came to 0 bases and at J to 3 bases, leaving 1 base not matched to a gene. This CDR3 contains 15 residues. DNA for the CDR3: TGTGCCAGCAGCTTAGCGGGACAGGGGCACTATGGCTACACCTTC. Translating gives CASSLAGQGHYGYTF.

The gene calls are TRBV5-4 and TRBJ1-3, with D tentatively TRBD1 (5 bases). The CDR3 is made up of 14 amino acids. With 1 base removed from V and 4 bases from J, the gap between germline ends came to 9 bases. Germline V gives CDR1 SGHNT, CDR2 YYREEE (reference sequence). CDR3 nucleotides: TGTGCCAGCAGCTTGCGGGACGGGGGAAACACCATATATTTT. Protein: CASSLRDGGNTIYF.

The rearrangement uses TRBV6-6 and TRBJ1-1; 9 positions agree with TRBD1. The CDR3 runs 14 residues. CDR1 is MNHNY and CDR2 is SVGAGI in the germline V gene (reference sequence). V lost 7 bases to trimming and J lost 1 base; unmatched junction nucleotides: 4. CDR3 nucleotide sequence: TGTGCCAGCATCGAGGACAGGGGGAACACTGAAGCTTTCTTT. It translates to CASIEDRGNTEAFF.

The V gene is TRBV29-1, the J gene TRBJ2-7; 8 nucleotides align to TRBD2. The CDR3 sequence is 15 residues long. Losses at the gene ends were 2 bases for V and 2 bases for J; bases not matched to a gene: 8. Germline assignment: CDR1 SQVTM and CDR2 ANQGSEA. The CDR3 DNA reads TGCAGCGTTGAAAGGACTAGCCGGGAAACCTACGAGCAGTACTTC. Translation gives CSVERTSRETYEQYF.

The chain joins TRBV2 to TRBJ2-7, with D perhaps matching TRBD2 (5 bases). This CDR3 is 13 amino acids long. The V end lost 7 bases, the J end lost 5 bases, and 15 bases lay between the germline ends. Germline assignment: CDR1 SNHLY and CDR2 FYNNEI. Written as DNA, the CDR3 is TGTGCCAGCAAGCAGTTCGGGGTGGACGAGCAGTACTTC. Its translation: CASKQFGVDEQYF.

This sequence joins TRBV14 and TRBJ1-2; 8 bases align to TRBD1. CDR1 SGHDN and CDR2 FVKESK come from the germline V gene. J was trimmed by 4 bases and V by 4 bases; bases with no gene match: 14. This CDR3 has 17 residues. The CDR3 nucleotides are TGTGCCAGCAGCCCCGGACAGGGTACCCGTCGGTTCTATGGCTACACCTTC. Encoded protein: CASSPGQGTRRFYGYTF. The whole variable domain, filled in from reference TRBV14 and TRBJ1-2, reads EAGVTQFPSHSVIEKGQTVTLRCDPISGHDNLYWYRRVMGKEIKFLLHFVKESKQDESGMPNNRFLAERTGGTYSTLKVQPAELEDSGVYFCASSPGQGTRRFYGYTFGSGTRLTVV.

The count of this clone is one. This chain links TRBV6-5 with TRBJ2-2; D might be TRBD1 (7 bases). Deletions cut 8 bases from V and 4 bases from J, with 11 bases between. The CDR3 has 13 residues. The V gene's germline CDR1 is MNHEY and CDR2 SVGAGI. The CDR3 bases are TGTGCCAGCTTCCAGGGGGGCACCGGGGAGCTGTTTTTT. This sequence encodes CASFQGGTGELFF.

With respect to this clone: The sample has other DNA sequences that encode this CDR3 too. This chain links TRBV5-1 with TRBJ1-2; D is undetermined. This CDR3 comprises 14 residues. V lost 1 base, J lost 1 base, and 8 bases lay in between. In germline, CDR1 is SGHRS, CDR2 YFSETQ. CDR3 sequence: CASSLSGNNYGYTF. The DNA for the CDR3 is TGCGCCAGCAGCTTGTCGGGAAATAACTATGGCTACACCTTC.

The rearrangement links TRBV30 to TRBJ2-7; the D is unclear. Deletions cut 0 bases from V and 5 bases from J, with 14 bases between. The CDR3 contains 14 residues. The V gene's germline CDR1 is GTSNPN and CDR2 SVGIG (reference sequence). CDR3 amino acids: CAWSVQISINEQYF. CDR3 nucleotide sequence: TGTGCCTGGAGTGTACAAATTTCCATCAACGAGCAGTACTTC.

The genes are TRBV30 and TRBJ2-1; D is perhaps TRBD1 (6 bases). This CDR3 has 17 residues. Between the trimmed V and J ends, which lost 3 bases and 5 bases, there was a span of 23 bases. In germline, CDR1 is GTSNPN, CDR2 SVGIG (reference sequence). The CDR3 DNA reads as TGTGCCTGGAGGATGCCCCTGGACAGCCTGGGTAACAATGAGCAGTTCTTC. Translation gives CAWRMPLDSLGNNEQFF. The whole variable domain, remainder taken from reference TRBV30 and TRBJ2-1, is SQTIHQWPATLVQPVGSPLSLECTVEGTSNPNLYWYRQAAGRGLQLLFYSVGIGQISSEVPQNLSASRPQDRQFILSSKKLLLSDSGFYLCAWRMPLDSLGNNEQFFGPGTRLTVL.

The chain recombines TRBV28 with TRBJ1-2; D unclear. Germline V gene lookup returns CDR1 MDHEN and CDR2 SYDVKM. This CDR3 region has 15 residues. Trimming took 1 base from V and 4 from J, leaving 13 bases between them. This CDR3 reads CASSLYRILIYGYTF. The CDR3 region has the DNA TGTGCCAGCAGTTTATACAGAATCCTTATCTATGGCTACACCTTC.

This clone was picked up one time. The chain joins TRBV2 to TRBJ2-7; TRBD1 might be the D (6 bases). Germline assignment: CDR1 SNHLY and CDR2 FYNNEI. CDR3 length equals 13 residues. V was pared by 6 bases and J by 12 bases, with 21 bases between. The CDR3 DNA reads TGTGCCAGCAGCTCCGGGACACAACTCGCGCCGTACTTC. Translation: CASSSGTQLAPYF. The entire variable domain, with the rest obtained from reference TRBV2 and TRBJ2-7, is as follows: EPEVTQTPSHQVTQMGQEVILRCVPISNHLYFYWYRQILGQKVEFLVSFYNNEISEKSEIFDDQFSVERPDGSNFTLKIRSTKLEDSAMYFCASSSGTQLAPYFGPGTRLTVT.

This chain connects TRBV6-1 to TRBJ1-6; D not resolved. CDR1 is MNHNS, CDR2 SASEGT, per germline. The ends were cut back, 6 bases at V and 14 bases at J, with 23 bases in the middle. The CDR3 is made up of 15 amino acids. CDR3 DNA sequence: TGTGCCAGCAGGATCACGGGGAGTACGCAGCGAGCCCTCCACTTT. Translating gives CASRITGSTQRALHF.

To note about this clone: This may arise from a read error, as a much more abundant clone is one base away. Other DNA variants within this sample encode the same CDR3. The chain couples TRBV7-2 to TRBJ2-5, with D unresolved. Germline V CDR1 and CDR2: SGHTA, FQGNSA. This CDR3 has 12 residues. V lost 0 bases to trimming and J lost 5 bases, with 4 bases between them. CDR3 sequence reads: CASSLARETQYF. CDR3 in DNA: TGTGCCAGCAGCTTAGCGAGGGAGACCCAGTACTTC.

The V gene is TRBV7-2, the J gene TRBJ2-3; 13 bases fit TRBD2. Germline V CDR1 and CDR2: SGHTA, FQGNSA. V lost 5 bases to trimming and J lost 5 bases; unmatched junction nucleotides: 13. The CDR3 totals 18 residues. The CDR3 nucleotides read TGTGCCAGCAGCGCGCGGGCAACTAGCGGGAGGGGCGTAGATACGCAGTATTTT. Residues: CASSARATSGRGVDTQYF.

The table lists this clone with a few counts. This sample also contains other DNA sequences that code for the same CDR3. The chain couples TRBV2 to TRBJ2-7, with D perhaps TRBD1 (5 bases). The CDR3 sequence is 12 residues long. The germline CDR1 and CDR2 sequences are SNHLY and FYNNEI. Trimming took off 6 bases at V and 3 bases at J, with 9 bases between the two ends. The CDR3 sequence: CASREQGYEQYF. The CDR3 DNA reads as TGTGCCAGCAGGGAGCAGGGCTACGAGCAGTACTTC.